Listed here are 27 T cell receptor beta chains from one sample, sequenced in a study of beta chain features in type 1 diabetes. General study findings and limits: There was a moderate but significant shortening of TCRB CDR3s in all four CD4+ subsets of Type 1 diabetes patients.

Sequenced material consisted of expressed TCRB transcripts (all of the isolated RNA was reverse transcribed). Using immunoSEQ multiplex PCR, the repertoire was profiled, and TCRdb retains in-frame clones only, with some absent. The data show around 710,000 clones, around 12% seen once. No cognate antigen is known for these TCRs. The sample comprised naive CD4+ T cells from blood. All receptors come from a man under 40 with type 1 diabetes.

This clone was counted only a few times. The rearrangement links TRBV18 to TRBJ2-2; unclear D gene. Trimming removed 5 bases at V and 4 bases at J, with 8 bases between. Germline CDR1 is KGHSH and CDR2 is LQKENI. The CDR3 has 13 amino acids. CDR3 coding DNA: TGTGCCAGCTCATTGGACCCCACCGGGGAGCTGTTTTTT. Encoded protein: CASSLDPTGELFF.

This clone was picked up a small number of times. This sequence joins TRBV7-2 and TRBJ2-7; 7 bases match TRBD1. The CDR3 consists of 15 residues. Trimming removed 3 bases from V and 7 bases from J; junction bases left unmatched: 12. Germline V gene lookup returns CDR1 SGHTA and CDR2 FQGNSA. CDR3 loop: CASSFPPGTAGEQYF. The CDR3 DNA is TGTGCCAGCAGCTTCCCCCCCGGGACAGCCGGAGAGCAGTACTTC. Variable domain in full (rest from reference TRBV7-2 and TRBJ2-7): GAGVSQSPSNKVTEKGKDVELRCDPISGHTALYWYRQSLGQGLEFLIYFQGNSAPDKSGLPSDRFSAERTGGSVSTLTIQRTQQEDSAVYLCASSFPPGTAGEQYFGPGTRLTVT.

This clone appeared a few times. DNA of the CDR3: TGTGCCAGCAGCGTCGACAGTTACAATCAGCCCCAGCATTTT. As protein: CASSVDSYNQPQHF. The chain combines TRBV9 with TRBJ1-5, with D perhaps matching TRBD1 (5 bases). Trimming cost V 2 bases and J 3 bases, with 9 bases left between them. This CDR3 contains 14 residues. Looked up from germline, CDR1 is SGDLS and CDR2 is YYNGEE. Based on the CDR3 plus reference TRBV9 and TRBJ1-5, the full variable domain is DSGVTQTPKHLITATGQRVTLRCSPRSGDLSVYWYQQSLDQGLQFLIQYYNGEERAKGNILERFSAQQFPDLHSELNLSSLELGDSALYFCASSVDSYNQPQHFGDGTRLSIL.

V gene TRBV7-9 combines with J gene TRBJ2-1, with a tentative D call TRBD1 (6 bases). V lost 5 bases to trimming and J lost 3 bases, with 8 bases between them. CDR3 length equals 13 residues. Germline lookup yields CDR1 SEHNR and CDR2 FQNEAQ (reference sequence). DNA for the CDR3: TGTGCCAGCAGCCAGGACAGCTACAATGAGCAGTTCTTC. Translating gives CASSQDSYNEQFF.

This chain joins TRBV4-2 and TRBJ1-2; 7 bases match TRBD1. CDR1 LGHNA and CDR2 YNFKEQ come from the germline V gene. The CDR3 loop spans 15 amino acids. V was clipped by 0 bases and J by 4 bases; unmatched bases: 5. This chain's CDR3 is CASSQDWDSVYGYTF. The CDR3 bases are TGTGCCAGCAGCCAAGATTGGGACAGCGTCTATGGCTACACCTTC.

V usage is TRBV12-5 and J usage is TRBJ1-1; D is uncertain. Trimming shortened V by 0 bases and J by 7 bases, and 9 bases separated the two germline ends. There are 13 residues in the CDR3. Germline V lookup: CDR1 LGHNT, CDR2 FRNRAP. Written as DNA, the CDR3 is TGTGCTAGTGGTTTGGTAAACACGAATGAAGCTTTCTTT. Its protein is CASGLVNTNEAFF. The variable domain in full, completed from reference TRBV12-5 and TRBJ1-1, reads DARVTQTPRHKVTEMGQEVTMRCQPILGHNTVFWYRQTMMQGLELLAYFRNRAPLDDSGMPKDRFSAEMPDATLATLKIQPSEPRDSAVYFCASGLVNTNEAFFGQGTRLTVV.

The chain couples TRBV5-6 to TRBJ2-4; D perhaps matches TRBD1 (6 bases). The CDR3 is made up of 15 amino acids. CDR1 and CDR2 from the germline V gene are SGHDT and YYEEEE. Trimming removed 4 bases at V and 0 bases at J, with 11 bases between. The CDR3 region is CASSPRTVAKNIQYF. In DNA, the CDR3 is TGTGCCAGCAGCCCCCGGACAGTAGCCAAAAACATTCAGTACTTC.

This clone was observed a handful of times. The chain recombines TRBV7-9 with TRBJ2-5; D remains ambiguous. Germline CDR1 reads SEHNR; CDR2 reads FQNEAQ (reference sequence). Trimming took 7 bases from V and 5 from J, leaving 11 bases between them. The CDR3 loop spans 12 amino acids. The CDR3 reads CASKREGETQYF. Written as DNA, the CDR3 is TGTGCCAGCAAAAGAGAAGGGGAGACCCAGTACTTC. The full variable domain, in which reference TRBV7-9 and TRBJ2-5 provide the parts outside the CDR3, is DTGVSQNPRHKITKRGQNVTFRCDPISEHNRLYWYRQTLGQGPEFLTYFQNEAQLEKSRLLSDRFSAERPKGSFSTLEIQRTEQGDSAMYLCASKREGETQYFGPGTRLLVL.

The chain employs TRBV9 and TRBJ2-7; 7 bases are shared with TRBD1. CDR1 SGDLS and CDR2 YYNGEE come from the germline V gene. V dropped 3 bases and J dropped 0; count of bases not matched to a gene: 3. The CDR3 runs 14 residues. The CDR3 region has the DNA TGTGCCAGCAGCGCGGGACAGAGCTCCTACGAGCAGTACTTC. This gives the protein CASSAGQSSYEQYF.

V usage is TRBV14 and J usage is TRBJ2-7, with a possible D match to TRBD1 (5 bases). CDR3 size: 13 residues. Germline V lookup: CDR1 SGHDN, CDR2 FVKESK. Between the trimmed V and J ends, which lost 5 bases and 5 bases, there was a span of 13 bases. This CDR3 is CASSSRAPHEQYF. The DNA for the CDR3 is TGTGCCAGCAGCTCCAGGGCCCCCCACGAGCAGTACTTC.

This chain uses TRBV27 with TRBJ2-1; the match to TRBD1 covers 8 bases. Germline CDR1 is MNHEY and CDR2 is SMNVEV (reference sequence). This CDR3 is 15 amino acids long. Unmatched junction bases numbered 6, after V lost 5 bases and J lost 3 bases. CDR3 nucleotides: TGTGCCAGCAGTCTCCCCGGGACAGGCTACAATGAGCAGTTCTTC. Protein product: CASSLPGTGYNEQFF.

The V gene is TRBV7-9, the J gene TRBJ1-5; 10 nucleotides line up with TRBD1. CDR3 length equals 16 residues. V lost 1 base, J lost 5 bases, and 5 bases stayed unmatched. Germline V lookup: CDR1 SEHNR, CDR2 FQNEAQ (reference sequence). CDR3 sequence reads: CASSLGGGTGDQPQHF. In DNA form, the CDR3 reads TGTGCCAGCAGCTTAGGAGGCGGGACAGGGGATCAGCCCCAGCATTTT.

The table lists this clone with a few counts. The chain is built from TRBV13 and TRBJ2-3; D is uncertain. Per the germline V gene, CDR1 is PRHDT and CDR2 is FYEKMQ (reference sequence). V was cut by 1 base and J by 0 bases, with 11 bases left in between. The CDR3 has 16 amino acids. CDR3 region: CASSLDRITSTDTQYF. The DNA of the CDR3 is TGTGCCAGCAGCTTAGATCGCATCACTAGCACAGATACGCAGTATTTT.

This clone was recorded a few times. This chain connects TRBV5-6 to TRBJ2-2, with 7 bases lining up with TRBD2. Germline CDR1 reads SGHDT; CDR2 reads YYEEEE. The J segment lost 5 bases and the V segment lost 3 bases, leaving 7 bases of the junction unmatched. CDR3 length: 15 residues. CDR3 region: CASSSYTGGTGELFF. The CDR3 DNA reads as TGTGCCAGCAGCTCATACACGGGGGGAACCGGGGAGCTGTTTTTT.

The chain has TRBV5-4 and TRBJ2-3; TRBD1 aligns across 8 bases. This CDR3 has 16 residues. The trim removed 0 bases at V and 2 bases at J, leaving 5 bases unmatched. The germline gives CDR1 SGHNT, CDR2 YYREEE (reference sequence). The CDR3 DNA reads as TGTGCCAGCAGCTTGGGAGGGACAGGCTTCACAGATACGCAGTATTTT. Protein product: CASSLGGTGFTDTQYF.

This clone was counted a few times. The rearrangement uses TRBV2 and TRBJ2-1; the D is unclear. The V gene's germline CDR1 is SNHLY and CDR2 FYNNEI. This CDR3 is built from 14 residues. V was shortened by 0 bases and J by 8 bases, with 11 bases between the two germline ends. The CDR3 sequence: CASSEAGGSDEQFF. For the CDR3, the DNA is TGTGCCAGCAGTGAAGCAGGTGGCAGTGATGAGCAGTTCTTC.

This clone appeared a few times. The rearrangement joins TRBV27 to TRBJ1-6, with D tentatively TRBD1 (5 bases). The germline CDR1 and CDR2 sequences are MNHEY and SMNVEV (reference sequence). Trimming stripped 0 bases from V and 5 bases from J, with 8 bases between. This CDR3 is built from 15 residues. The chain's CDR3 is CASSLSGRDNSPLHF. CDR3 DNA sequence: TGTGCCAGCAGTTTATCGGGCAGGGATAATTCACCCCTCCACTTT.

There are many counts of this clone. The genes are TRBV28 and TRBJ2-1, with no clear D. V was cut by 5 bases and J by 7 bases, with 9 bases left in between. CDR3 length: 12 residues. Germline V gives CDR1 MDHEN, CDR2 SYDVKM. In nucleotides, the CDR3 is TGTGCCAGCAGTCCCCCCGGGAATGAGCAGTTCTTC. It encodes CASSPPGNEQFF.

This clone was observed a few times. The chain combines TRBV10-3 with TRBJ1-6; 10 nucleotides align to TRBD1. CDR1 and CDR2 from the germline V gene are ENHRY and SYGVKD. This CDR3 comprises 16 residues. V dropped 8 bases and J dropped 9; count of bases not matched to a gene: 13. DNA for the CDR3: TGTGCCATCCGCCGGGACAGGGGATTGTCCCCTTCACCCCTCCACTTT. It is translated as CAIRRDRGLSPSPLHF.

Only a few counts were recorded for this clone. V gene TRBV11-2 combines with J gene TRBJ2-3; D is unclear. This CDR3 contains 10 residues. The V end was cut by 2 bases, the J end by 11 bases, with 5 bases between. Per the germline V gene, CDR1 is SGHAT and CDR2 is FQNNGV. The CDR3 sequence: CASSLTEQYF. CDR3 DNA sequence: TGTGCCAGCAGCTTAACTGAGCAGTATTTT.

V and J are TRBV7-2 and TRBJ1-5; no firm D call. The CDR3 loop spans 18 amino acids. Germline V CDR1 and CDR2: SGHTA, FQGNSA. V dropped 5 bases and J dropped 7 bases, with 27 bases sitting between them. The CDR3: CASSRSSAASGSTQPQHF. In nucleotides, the CDR3 is TGTGCCAGCAGCCGTAGCTCGGCCGCGAGCGGGAGCACCCAGCCCCAGCATTTT.

As regards this clone: Because the CDR3's place on the DNA is in doubt, the DNA is left out and the CDR3 is given as listed by TCRdb. The chain joins TRBV12-2 to TRBJ2-1; the D call TRBD2 from the table was never checked on the DNA. TRBV12-2 is a recognized pseudogene. The CDR3 is made up of 16 amino acids, end residues included. The CDR3 region is CASRFGEGIWYNEQFF.

This clone occurred a few times. The CDR3: CASSQGLGPQHF. The DNA of the CDR3 is TGTGCCAGCAGCCAAGGGCTCGGGCCCCAGCATTTT. The rearrangement joins TRBV4-2 to TRBJ1-5; D unclear. CDR3 length: 12 amino acids. CDR1 is LGHNA and CDR2 is YNFKEQ in the germline V gene. Trimming shortened V by 1 base and J by 9 bases, and 7 bases separated the two germline ends.

This clone showed up just a few times. The gene calls are TRBV2 and TRBJ1-2; the D gene is possibly TRBD1 (6 bases). Trimming pared 5 bases from V and 3 bases from J, leaving 19 bases between. The CDR3 contains 16 residues. In germline, CDR1 is SNHLY, CDR2 FYNNEI. CDR3 in DNA: TGTGCCAGCAGTTCGGAGTTCCTGGGGGCCGACTATGGCTACACCTTC. The encoded protein is CASSSEFLGADYGYTF.

With regard to this clone: This specimen includes other DNA sequences encoding the same CDR3. The genes are TRBV7-2 and TRBJ2-2; TRBD1 aligns across 10 bases. The V gene's germline CDR1 is SGHTA and CDR2 FQGNSA. With 5 bases clipped from V and 11 bases from J, the junction kept 8 bases outside the gene matches. The CDR3 is 14 residues long. CDR3 bases: TGTGCCAGCAGCCCCCGACAGGGGGCAGGAGAGCTGTTTTTT. It is translated as CASSPRQGAGELFF.

This clone occurred a few times. V gene TRBV11-2 combines with J gene TRBJ1-5; 8 bases fit TRBD1. This CDR3 spans 15 amino acids. With 0 bases clipped from V and 7 bases from J, the junction kept 5 bases outside the gene matches. In germline, CDR1 is SGHAT, CDR2 FQNNGV. The CDR3 sequence: CASSLDGQGYQPQHF. CDR3 nucleotides: TGTGCCAGCAGCTTAGATGGACAGGGTTACCAGCCCCAGCATTTT.

The chain uses TRBV13 and TRBJ1-2; D remains ambiguous. Germline V gene lookup returns CDR1 PRHDT and CDR2 FYEKMQ (reference sequence). The CDR3 runs to 16 residues. V shed 7 bases and J shed 8 bases, with 26 bases lying between them. The CDR3 is CASNPGGRKISVGYTF. The CDR3 DNA reads as TGTGCCAGCAACCCTGGCGGACGGAAGATTTCGGTCGGCTACACCTTC.